The source of this T cell receptor beta chain is a study of OX40 agonist ivuxolimab in advanced cancers. In terms of the full investigation: Ivuxolimab was an agonistic, fully human IgG2 monoclonal antibody directed against OX40 (CD134), a costimulatory receptor. Intravenous ivuxolimab was administered to patients every 2 weeks at six dose levels: 0.01, 0.1, 0.3, 1.5, 3 and 10 mg/kg. Of the 50 to 55 dose-escalation patients, hepatocellular carcinoma was present in some 19, melanoma in roughly 15, renal cell carcinoma in 9 and head and neck cancer in 9. The dose-escalation cohort was about 83% male with a mean age of 60 years, ranging from about 20 to 80. Patients were allowed to have had prior anti-PD-1, anti-PD-L1 or anti-CTLA-4 therapy, and 30% to 40% of the dose-escalation patients had been treated with checkpoint inhibitors. Partial responses occurred in three dose-escalation patients: two with cutaneous melanoma and one with hepatocellular carcinoma. The purpose of peripheral TCRbeta sequencing was to test whether ivuxolimab changed TCR sequence diversity and led to clonal T-cell expansion. The monotherapy dose-escalation portion (N ≈ 57 patients) of the phase I ivuxolimab trial is reported in the paper. The research as a whole found: After ivuxolimab, expanded clones were on average more numerous among CD8+ T cells than among CD4+ T cells. Low levels of normalized T-cell clonal expansion were also seen in some patients who did not respond. Which antigens the clonally expanded peripheral T cells were specific for was not determined. At doses from 0.1 to 3.0 mg/kg, clonal expansion was seen in both CD4+ and CD8+ blood T cells between baseline and week 6. Partial responders in the 0.1-3.0 mg/kg groups had among the lowest normalized peripheral clonal expansion, especially among CD8+ T cells.

The trial excluded patients who had a history of autoimmune disease or who were on systemic immunosuppression. Peripheral blood for TCR sequencing was collected from all dose cohorts at baseline, on cycle 4 day 1, and on cycle 7 day 1. Samples were obtained from an open-label, multicenter, first-in-human phase I dose-escalation trial of ivuxolimab. Adults with locally advanced or metastatic head and neck squamous cell, hepatocellular, melanoma or renal cell carcinoma were enrolled in the trial. Before TCR sequencing, CD4+ and CD8+ T cells were separately sorted from peripheral blood. For sequencing of the TCRbeta CDR3 region, genomic DNA was extracted from the sorted cells. The immunoSEQ Assay was used for sequencing of TCRbeta CDR3 regions. Not all clones reach the TCRdb copy of this immuneACCESS table, which keeps in-frame sequences only. Checked studies attribute under half of the gap to unresolved V genes and leave the rest unexplained. The sample contains 90,000 to 150,000 clones, roughly nine tenths of them found a single time. In total, the top ten clones hold 0.5% to 0.7% of the sample.

Concerning this clone itself: Its antigen is unknown. The sample holds no much larger clone one base away, and base qualities are not on file.

Reading from cysteine to phenylalanine, the CDR3 counts 13 amino acids. The sequence is cut down to CDR3 DNA, 39 bases in frame from base 1. At the junction V is shortened by 7 bases and J by 1 base, with 11 bases in between. The germline V gene yields MNHEY for CDR1 and SVGAGI for CDR2. The chain is encoded by TRBV6-5 joined to TRBJ2-7, with no confidently assigned D gene. This receptor was obtained from an adult with an advanced solid tumor such as melanoma, head and neck, liver or kidney cancer. Sequencing used CD4+ or CD8+ T cells sorted from blood, obtained in a trial of the OX40 agonist ivuxolimab. The DNA sequence follows: TGTGCCAGCACCCTCCCGGAATCCTACGAGCAGTACTTC. Protein translation: CASTLPESYEQYF.